This T cell receptor beta chain came from a study of OX40 agonist ivuxolimab in advanced cancers. Turning to the study itself: Patients with hepatocellular carcinoma, melanoma, renal cell or head and neck cancer made up the dose-escalation patients.

Unmatched junction bases numbered 2, after V lost 0 bases and J lost 7 bases. This CDR3 is 14 amino acids long. CDR1 SGHRS and CDR2 YFSETQ come from the germline V gene. General observations from the study: Among patients with partial responses at 0.1-3.0 mg/kg, clonal expansion was among the lowest. Several nonresponders also turned out to have low normalized T-cell clonal expansion.

Assay: immunoSEQ multiplex PCR; the TCRdb copy retains only in-frame clones and omits some. The repertoire holds under 85,000 clones, about 81% seen once, with approximately 5% in the top ten. Worth noting for this clone: What it recognizes is unknown.

The sequence derives from an adult with an advanced solid tumor such as melanoma, head and neck, liver or kidney cancer. The chain employs TRBV5-1 and TRBJ2-2, with 8 bases that match TRBD2. Specimen: CD4+ or CD8+ T cells sorted from blood, collected in a trial of the OX40 agonist ivuxolimab. The CDR3 DNA follows: TGCGCCAGCAGCTTGGGGACTAGCTTCGGGGAGCTGTTTTTT. It specifies CASSLGTSFGELFF.